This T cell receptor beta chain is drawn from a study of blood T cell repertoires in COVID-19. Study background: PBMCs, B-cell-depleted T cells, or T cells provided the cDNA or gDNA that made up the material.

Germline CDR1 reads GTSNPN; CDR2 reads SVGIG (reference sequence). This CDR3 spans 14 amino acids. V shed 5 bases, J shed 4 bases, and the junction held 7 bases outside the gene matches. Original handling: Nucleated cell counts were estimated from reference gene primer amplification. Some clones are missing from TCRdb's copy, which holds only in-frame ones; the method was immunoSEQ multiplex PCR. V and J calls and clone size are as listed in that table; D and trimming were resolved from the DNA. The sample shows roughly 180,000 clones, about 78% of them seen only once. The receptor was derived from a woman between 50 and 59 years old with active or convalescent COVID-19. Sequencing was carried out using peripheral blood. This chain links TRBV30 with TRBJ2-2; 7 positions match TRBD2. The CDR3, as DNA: TGTGCCTGGTCCCCTGGGGGGGGCACCGGGGAGCTGTTTTTT. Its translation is CAWSPGGGTGELFF.